This T cell receptor (beta chain) came from a study of blood T cell repertoires in COVID-19. On the study more broadly: PBMCs, B-cell-depleted T cells, or T cells were the source of the cDNA or gDNA that made up the material.

Using immunoSEQ multiplex PCR, the repertoire was profiled, and TCRdb retains in-frame clones only, with some absent. The table lists roughly 180,000 clones, under 85% of them singletons. The V and J ends lost 7 bases and 9 bases respectively, with 12 bases between them. The CDR3 length is 11 residues. Germline CDR1 and CDR2: SNHLY and FYNNEI. The V gene is TRBV2, the J gene TRBJ1-1; no definite D call. Sequenced material: peripheral blood. The clonotype originates from a man aged 55 to 70 with active or convalescent COVID-19. The CDR3 DNA reads as TGTGCCAGCACCGTGGGAGTAAAAGCTTTCTTT. Translation: CASTVGVKAFF.